This T cell receptor beta chain was identified during a study of lymphopenia after photon versus proton radiotherapy. General observations from the study: Relative stability marked proton patients; photon patients lost diversity and naive cells. Survival link was tested only in deceased patients; proton benefit remains a possibility.

Measured with immunoSEQ multiplex PCR; TCRdb has only the in-frame clones, and not every one. The sample yields 65,000 to 75,000 clones, about 90% seen once. Looked up from germline, CDR1 is SGHAT and CDR2 is FQNNGV. V lost 1 base to trimming and J lost 6 bases, with 20 bases between them. This CDR3 is built from 17 residues. For this clone: Its antigen is unidentified.

V is TRBV11-2 and J is TRBJ2-3; D might be TRBD2 (6 bases). This TCR came from an elderly man with esophageal cancer. The sequenced sample was peripheral blood, obtained from a patient treated with proton-based radiotherapy. The CDR3 bases are TGTGCCAGCAGCTTAGGGGAACTAGCTCCACGGGGGGATACGCAGTATTTT. It translates to CASSLGELAPRGDTQYF.